This T cell receptor beta chain came from a study of post-analysis software for immune sequencing data (dated by TCRdb to between 2014 and 2016). As for the study more broadly: Recorded disease courses included relapsing-remitting, secondary progressive and progressive-relapsing multiple sclerosis, with some patients lacking subtype annotation. The patient repertoires were compared against around 11 previously published healthy control repertoires obtained from donors aged about 6 to 25 years. A subset of samples was prepared in parallel using single-end sample barcoding, then pooled and co-amplified after Illumina adapter ligation.

Concerning this clonotype: Its cognate antigen has yet to be identified. No base qualities exist here, and no much larger clone lies one base off it.

From a lookup of the germline V gene, CDR1 and CDR2 are SNHLY and FYNNEI. For this chain, trimming is 8 bases at the V end and 7 bases at the J end, and the number of junction bases without a gene match is 7. Inclusive of the bounding cysteine and phenylalanine, the CDR3 is 14 residues long. Of the read, only the CDR3 DNA is kept; its 42 bases are in frame from base 1. Here is what the overall study found, with its caveats: Direct clustering with F measure revealed strong co-clustering of samples prepared in the same batch, which led to a batch-effect correction. The control group was slightly older than the multiple sclerosis patient group. Patients showed significantly higher frequencies than controls for about 5 TRBV segments, among them TRBV5-6, TRBV5-1 and TRBV20-1. Normalized Chao1 diversity was significantly lower in multiple sclerosis patients than controls, suggesting substantial peripheral T-cell clonal expansion.

Library creation used PCR. Reads for this sample came from an Illumina HiSeq 2500. To reduce PCR and sequencing biases, unique molecular identifiers were incorporated into the TCR beta cDNA libraries. Roughly 500,000 cDNA molecules were obtained for every 1 to 10 million input T cells, so each molecule roughly corresponded to one T cell. The patient libraries were prepared and sequenced with the same protocol used for the earlier healthy control dataset. Within a given batch, samples were prepared together, multiplexed and sequenced on the same HiSeq lane. In the original analysis: Raw barcoded reads were processed with MIGEC, discarding single-read molecular identifier groups before consensus assembly and CDR3 extraction. Clonotype tables were post-analysed with VDJtools, normalizing diversity by down-sampling all datasets to the smallest sample size. To correct batch-related cross-sample contamination, repertoire overlap clustering matched CDR3 amino acid sequences but not nucleotide sequences. TCRdb trimmed public reads at Q25 via fastp, called clones via MiXCR and kept in-frame beta chains. Rows are unified per CDR3 protein, each entry keeping the most common DNA and genes. These V and J calls originate from TCRdb's pipeline instead of the authors' own analysis. This sample holds roughly 600,000 distinct CDR3 sequences; roughly 46% were observed only once. Of the sample, roughly 1.7% falls within the top ten clones.

TCR beta repertoires were profiled from peripheral blood of approximately 13 young patients with multiple sclerosis to demonstrate the VDJtools post-analysis software. Multiple sclerosis patients were children and adolescents aged roughly 6 to 17 years. Recombination connected TRBV2 to TRBJ1-5, with 11 bases in between that match TRBD1. Input material: blood. This sequence originates from a girl between 10 and 17 years old with multiple sclerosis. The CDR3 protein: CASGGTGGLQPQHF. The DNA reads TGTGCCAGCGGAGGGACAGGGGGATTACAGCCCCAGCATTTT.